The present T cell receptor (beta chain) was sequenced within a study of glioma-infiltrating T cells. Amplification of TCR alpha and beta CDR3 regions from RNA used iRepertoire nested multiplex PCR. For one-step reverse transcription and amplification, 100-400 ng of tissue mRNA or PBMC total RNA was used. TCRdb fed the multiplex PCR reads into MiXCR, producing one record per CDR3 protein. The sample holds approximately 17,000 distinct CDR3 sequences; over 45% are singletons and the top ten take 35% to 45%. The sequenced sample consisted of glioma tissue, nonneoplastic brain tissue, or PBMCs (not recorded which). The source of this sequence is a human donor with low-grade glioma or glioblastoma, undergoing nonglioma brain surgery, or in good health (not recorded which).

The DNA of the CDR3 is TGCAGTGCGAGCAGTCGGGCCTCGGGTACGCAGTATTTT. Amino acids: CSASSRASGTQYF. V and J are TRBV20-1 and TRBJ2-3; no firm D call. This CDR3 is built from 13 residues. The germline V and J ends were trimmed by 6 bases and 8 bases, with 18 bases remaining between them. The V gene's germline CDR1 is DFQATT and CDR2 SNEGSKA (reference sequence).